The clone carrying this T cell receptor beta chain occurred a few times. Antigen: not known. TCRdb processed the 5' RACE reads anew with MiXCR; each CDR3 protein has one entry. The sample has around 510,000 distinct CDR3 sequences; 14% are singletons. This entry belongs to a study of identical twins. The CDR3 sequence is 15 residues long. Trimming left V 4 bases short and J 5 bases short, with 16 bases between. The germline V gene has CDR1 MNHEY and CDR2 SVGAGI. Study-level findings and limits: Alpha sequences that were out-of-frame and twin-shared showed an excess of low generation probability.

The same sample was also studied in work on yellow fever vaccine responses in identical twins. That investigation notes: Twins' vaccine T cell response reportedly gave the appearance of partial convergence and partial personalization.

This rearrangement joins TRBV6-5 to TRBJ2-3, with D tentatively TRBD2 (6 bases). The origin of this receptor is a woman younger than 30 in good health. The sequencing sample was made of CD4+ T cells sorted from blood. CDR3 sequence reads: CASSSRLVSIDTQYF. The CDR3 DNA sequence: TGTGCCAGCAGTTCCCGACTAGTCTCGATAGATACGCAGTATTTT.